The clone carrying this T cell receptor beta chain was seen ten or more times. Its specificity is unknown. V was cut by 1 base and J by 0 bases, with 5 bases left in between. The CDR3 is 13 amino acids. Germline assignment: CDR1 SGHRS and CDR2 YFSETQ. MiXCR, applied by TCRdb to the 5' RACE reads, yields one record per CDR3 protein. Among about 720,000 distinct CDR3 sequences, 15% to 20% were seen once, and the ten largest hold about an eighth. The data originate from a study of identical twins. Study-level points and caveats: With monozygotic twins, out-of-frame TCR alpha sharing exceeded what models estimated.

These sequences were also reported in another study, on T cells expressing NK-cell markers. That study adds: About 6 donors had dominant NKG2C+ clonotypes that comprised roughly 1.0-8% of their CD8+ T cells.

The sequenced material came from PBMCs. The sequence came from a woman younger than 30 in good health. This chain joins TRBV5-1 and TRBJ2-7, with D hard to call. CDR3 sequence (DNA): TGCGCCAGCAGCTTGCTTCTCTCCTACGAGCAGTACTTC. Translation gives CASSLLLSYEQYF.